One T cell receptor (beta chain) is described in this entry. Its matching antigen is unknown. The data stem from a study of the immune and genomic landscape of osteosarcoma. Study-level findings and limits: Average productive clonality was about 0.093, with a maximum of 0.3. Roughly 5 repertoires, each under 100 clonotypes, were dominated by one hyperexpanded clone. No matched normal tissue; external skin and blood data served as benchmarks. Immune-hot C3 tumors showed higher but still low clonality than cold C1.

Libraries were prepared by immunoSEQ multiplex PCR; TCRdb keeps only in-frame clonotypes and omits some of them. The data show some 10,000 clones, 70% to 80% seen once. Trimming cost V 4 bases and J 0 bases, with 11 bases left between them. Germline V gives CDR1 GTSNPN, CDR2 SVGIG (reference sequence). The CDR3 sequence is 14 residues long. Poor-prognosis osteosarcoma patients supplied post-treatment primary, local recurrence and metastasis tumor specimens. The chain has TRBV30 and TRBJ2-3; no clear D. The specimen sequenced was osteosarcoma tumor tissue from the lung. The TCR was taken from a human donor with osteosarcoma. The CDR3 bases are TGTGCCTGGACGGACGGCACCAGCACAGATACGCAGTATTTT. Protein sequence: CAWTDGTSTDTQYF.